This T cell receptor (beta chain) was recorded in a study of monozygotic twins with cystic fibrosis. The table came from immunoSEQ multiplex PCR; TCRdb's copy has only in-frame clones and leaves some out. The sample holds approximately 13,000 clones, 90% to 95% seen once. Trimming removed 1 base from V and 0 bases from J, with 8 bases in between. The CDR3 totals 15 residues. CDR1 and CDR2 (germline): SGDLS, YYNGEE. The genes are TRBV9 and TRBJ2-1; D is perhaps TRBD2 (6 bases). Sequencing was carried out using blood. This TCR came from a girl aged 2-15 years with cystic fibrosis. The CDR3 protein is CASSVSSASYNEQFF. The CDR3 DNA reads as TGTGCCAGCAGCGTATCTAGCGCCTCCTACAATGAGCAGTTCTTC.